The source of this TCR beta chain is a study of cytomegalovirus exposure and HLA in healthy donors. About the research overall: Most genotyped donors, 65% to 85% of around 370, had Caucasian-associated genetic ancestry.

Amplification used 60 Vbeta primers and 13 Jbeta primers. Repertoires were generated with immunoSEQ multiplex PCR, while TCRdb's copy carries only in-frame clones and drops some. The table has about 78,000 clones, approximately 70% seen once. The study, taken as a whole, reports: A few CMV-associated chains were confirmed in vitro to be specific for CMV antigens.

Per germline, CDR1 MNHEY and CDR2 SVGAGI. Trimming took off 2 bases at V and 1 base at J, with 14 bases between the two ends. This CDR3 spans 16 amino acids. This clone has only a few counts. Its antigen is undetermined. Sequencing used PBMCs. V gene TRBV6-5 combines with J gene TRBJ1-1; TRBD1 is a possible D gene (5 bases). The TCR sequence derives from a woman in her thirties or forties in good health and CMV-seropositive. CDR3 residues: CASSYGGGITNTEAFF. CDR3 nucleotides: TGTGCCAGCAGTTACGGGGGAGGGATTACGAACACTGAAGCTTTCTTT.